The present entry profiles one TCR beta chain with its context. This clone was seen once. Its antigen is still unknown. Base qualities are not provided; no much larger clone lies one nucleotide away. Donors formed part of the validation cohort, which comprised over a hundred subjects and was distinct from the first cohort of 690 or so subjects. As encoded in the germline V gene, CDR1 is SGHTA while CDR2 is FQGNSA. CDR3 length: 17 amino acids, cysteine to phenylalanine. Of all the DNA, just the CDR3 is kept, 51 bases in frame from base 1. Trimming leaves V shorter by 0 bases and J shorter by 3 bases, with the junction holding 7 bases beyond the gene matches. The data are from a study of cytomegalovirus exposure and HLA in healthy donors (dated by TCRdb to the late 2010s). As for the study more broadly: According to a later analysis, one platform produced both the roughly 110 validation repertoires and the 670 or so repertoires of the first cohort. The study was designed to test whether signatures of past pathogen exposure could be identified by cataloging public T cell receptors. The study combined high-throughput TCR immunosequencing, statistical association of individual TCRs with disease status, and machine learning to predict cytomegalovirus infection status. Besides the first cohort of roughly 660 subjects, a separate validation cohort made up of over a hundred different subjects was used. Summary of the overall study and its limitations: Across donors, most TCR sequences were observed very rarely, whereas some public TCRs were present in many individuals. The authors suggested that the approach could potentially be extended to other disease states and immunological phenotypes. Subsequent analysis determined that TCRs grouped into clusters in the first cohort also showed a tendency toward co-occurrence across the approximately 110 validation repertoires, and 94% of cluster scores exceeded 0. In both the original and validation cohorts, the classifier was reported to diagnose cytomegalovirus status with high specificity and sensitivity. A later analysis lacked HLA typing for the validation cohort, so it scored co-occurrence in that cohort across all 110 or so repertoires. In vitro tests confirmed that a few of the cytomegalovirus-associated TCR beta chains recognize cytomegalovirus antigens. The study gave a list of 150 to 200 TCR beta chains associated with cytomegalovirus.

Receptor amplification or capture employed the immunoSEQ multiplex PCR assay. The published analysis was carried out like this. A statistical classification framework was built for diagnosing cytomegalovirus status from the catalog of TCR beta chain sequences. The source is immuneACCESS, and TCRdb retained only in-frame sequences with V and J called. Part of the clones is not carried over; for the studies checked, unresolved V genes explain less than half of this, and the remainder is unexplained. Clone size and V and J calls were adopted from that table, with D and trimming inferred from the DNA. The sample includes 220,000 or so clones, with roughly 84% observed a single time. More than 13% of the sample is held by the ten biggest clonotypes.

This TCR was recovered from a woman aged 25-40 years in good health and CMV-seropositive. The sample consisted of PBMCs. The V and J segments used are TRBV7-2 and TRBJ2-5, and TRBD1 aligns with 10 junction nucleotides. The DNA sequence reads TGTGCCAGCAGCTTAGCTGGATTGGGGACAGGGGAAGAGACCCAGTACTTC. Translated, it gives CASSLAGLGTGEETQYF.